A single sample gave rise to the 15 T cell receptor beta chains below, sequenced in a study of Graves' ophthalmopathy and Graves' hyperthyroidism. The authors amplified TCR beta CDR3 regions, and they did so from RNA transcripts for repertoire sequencing. First-round RT-PCR with HTBI primers preceded a second-round multiplex PCR. TCRdb ran MiXCR on the multiplex PCR reads and lists one entry per CDR3 protein. The sample yields around 1.1 million distinct CDR3 sequences, 35% to 40% seen once. Source material: peripheral blood or thyroid tissue (not recorded which). These receptors all come from an adult man with Graves' hyperthyroidism.

Points on this clonotype: Compared with germline, one end of the junction differs, possibly owing to a read error. The CDR3, as DNA: TGCGCCAGCAGCCACCGGGACGGCTCTGGAAACACCATATATTTT. Its translation is CASSHRDGSGNTIYF. The chain couples TRBV9 to TRBJ1-3, with D maybe TRBD1 (5 bases). The CDR3 contains 15 residues. Per germline, CDR1 SGDLS and CDR2 YYNGEE. Together with reference TRBV9 and TRBJ1-3, the CDR3 gives the full variable domain: DSGVTQTPKHLITATGQRVTLRCSPRSGDLSVYWYQQSLDQGLQFLIQYYNGEERAKGNILERFSAQQFPDLHSELNLSSLELGDSALYFCASSHRDGSGNTIYFGEGSWLTVV.

This chain links TRBV10-3 with TRBJ2-7; 13 nucleotides match TRBD2. Germline V lookup: CDR1 ENHRY, CDR2 SYGVKD. The junction had 2 bases not matched to a gene; V was cut back by 4 bases and J by 5 bases. This CDR3 spans 14 amino acids. This CDR3 is CAISGTSGGDEQYF. In DNA, the CDR3 is TGTGCCATCAGTGGGACTAGCGGGGGCGACGAGCAGTACTTC.

There are many counts of this clonotype. V gene TRBV11-2 combines with J gene TRBJ2-5; the D gene is possibly TRBD1 (6 bases). With 5 bases removed from V and 3 bases from J, the gap between germline ends came to 10 bases. The CDR3 extends over 13 amino acids. Germline loops: CDR1 SGHAT, CDR2 FQNNGV. This chain's CDR3 is CASSRGQKETQYF. The CDR3 bases are TGTGCCAGCAGCCGAGGACAGAAAGAGACCCAGTACTTC.

Note on this clonotype: One end of the junction fails to match germline, which may point to a read error. This chain uses TRBV10-3 with TRBJ2-5, with 11 bases identical to TRBD1. The CDR3 contains 17 residues. Germline V gives CDR1 ENHRY, CDR2 SYGVKD. The CDR3 sequence is CASSYLPDRGHRETQYF. The CDR3 DNA is TGTGCCAGCAGTTACCTTCCGGACAGGGGGCATCGCGAGACCCAGTACTTC.

This sequence joins TRBV20-1 and TRBJ2-7; 9 bases agree with TRBD1. The germline V gene encodes CDR1 DFQATT and CDR2 SNEGSKA (reference sequence). The V and J ends lost 0 bases and 7 bases, in that order; junction bases with no gene match: 4. The CDR3 contains 13 residues. As DNA, the CDR3 is TGCAGTGCTAGAGAACCGACAGGGGGTGAGCAGTACTTC. This sequence encodes CSAREPTGGEQYF.

This clonotype was seen a handful of times. At one boundary the junction diverges from the germline segment, which might be a read error. The rearrangement links TRBV7-9 to TRBJ2-7, with D unresolved. Germline CDR1 is SEHNR and CDR2 is FQNEAQ (reference sequence). The CDR3 spans 13 residues. The CDR3 DNA sequence: TGCGCCAGCAGCCAAGAAGAAAACTACGAGCAGTACTTC. Translated, it gives CASSQEENYEQYF.

This clonotype was observed a few times. The chain recombines TRBV12-3 or TRBV12-4 with TRBJ1-5, with D uncertain. Between the trimmed V and J ends, which lost 6 bases and 3 bases, there was a span of 15 bases. This CDR3 contains 15 residues. The CDR3 DNA sequence: TGTGCCAGCAGCCTCCGTGGAACAGACAATCAGCCCCAGCATTTT. Translated, it gives CASSLRGTDNQPQHF.

A few counts support this clonotype. This chain uses TRBV2 with TRBJ1-3; D unclear. Germline V gene lookup returns CDR1 SNHLY and CDR2 FYNNEI. The CDR3 is 16 amino acids. Trimming shortened V by 4 bases and J by 0 bases, and 13 bases separated the two germline ends. The CDR3 spells CASSGARAGSGNTIYF. The DNA of the CDR3 is TGTGCCAGCAGTGGCGCCCGGGCAGGCTCTGGAAACACCATATATTTT.

This clonotype has only a few counts. This chain connects TRBV10-3 to TRBJ2-5; D not resolved. The CDR3 is 13 amino acids. V lost 3 bases and J 5 bases, leaving 10 bases between the germline ends. Germline CDR1 and CDR2: ENHRY and SYGVKD. The CDR3 DNA follows: TGTGCCATCAGTGAACGATGGCGCGAGACCCAGTACTTC. This encodes CAISERWRETQYF.

This clonotype was detected a few times. V and J are TRBV10-3 and TRBJ2-7; maybe TRBD1 (5 bases). The CDR3 is 12 residues long. V lost 11 bases and J 0 bases, leaving 11 bases between the germline ends. The germline gives CDR1 ENHRY, CDR2 SYGVKD. The CDR3, as DNA: TGTGCCCAAGGGGCTAACTCCTACGAGCAGTACTTC. Protein sequence: CAQGANSYEQYF.

This clonotype was seen more than once but under ten times. The CDR3 DNA sequence: TGTGCCAGCATACAGGACACGGGACGCAATATGGCTTTCTTT. Encoded protein: CASIQDTGRNMAFF. The V and J genes are TRBV6-5 and TRBJ1-1; TRBD1 might be the D (5 bases). Germline assignment: CDR1 MNHEY and CDR2 SVGAGI. Trimming removed 7 bases at V and 11 bases at J, with 23 bases between. CDR3 length: 14 amino acids.

As to this clonotype: The junction shows a germline mismatch at one end, possibly a read error. This chain joins TRBV5-1 and TRBJ2-7; no definite D call. The CDR3 is made up of 13 amino acids. The germline CDR1 and CDR2 sequences are SGHRS and YFSETQ. CDR3 coding DNA: TGTGCCAGCAGCTTATACGACTCCTACGAGCAGTACTTC. Translating it yields CASSLYDSYEQYF.

This clonotype was seen more than once but under ten times. The genes are TRBV6-2 or TRBV6-3 and TRBJ2-2; TRBD1 aligns across 7 bases. Germline CDR1 and CDR2: MNHEY and SVGEGT. Trimming cost V 10 bases and J 6 bases; bases outside gene matches: 11. The CDR3 loop spans 14 amino acids. The CDR3 nucleotides read TGTGCCACCACCCGACAGGGATCGGCCGGGGAGCTGTTTTTT. It yields the protein CATTRQGSAGELFF.

Only one count was recorded for this clonotype. The rearrangement joins TRBV9 to TRBJ2-7; D perhaps matches TRBD1 (6 bases). The CDR3 is 14 amino acids. Germline V gene data show CDR1 as SGDLS and CDR2 as YYNGEE. V was pared by 7 bases and J by 4 bases, with 18 bases between. CDR3 nucleotides: TGTGCCAGCCGCGAGGGACAACGACGGTACGAGCAGTACTTC. It yields the protein CASREGQRRYEQYF.

This clonotype was seen many times. The junction differs from germline at one of its ends, possibly a read error. The J gene is TRBJ2-7, the V gene TRBV12-3 or TRBV12-4; D is unclear. The CDR3 covers 13 residues. The CDR3 sequence is CASSLGGFYEQYF. Here the CDR3 DNA reads TGTGCCAGCAGCTTAGGTGGGTTTTACGAGCAGTACTTC.